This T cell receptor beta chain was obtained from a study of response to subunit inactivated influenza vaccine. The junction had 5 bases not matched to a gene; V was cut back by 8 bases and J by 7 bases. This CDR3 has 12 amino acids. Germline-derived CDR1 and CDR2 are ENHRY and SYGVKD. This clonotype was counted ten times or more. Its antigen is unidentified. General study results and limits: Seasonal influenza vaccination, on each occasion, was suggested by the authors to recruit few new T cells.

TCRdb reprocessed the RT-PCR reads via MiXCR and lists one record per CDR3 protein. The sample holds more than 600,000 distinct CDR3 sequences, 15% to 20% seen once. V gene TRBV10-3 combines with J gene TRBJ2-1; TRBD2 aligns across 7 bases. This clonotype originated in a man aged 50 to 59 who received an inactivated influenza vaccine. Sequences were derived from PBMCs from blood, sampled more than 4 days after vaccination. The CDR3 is CAIGGGENEQFF. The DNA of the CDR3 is TGTGCCATCGGGGGGGGGGAAAATGAGCAGTTCTTC.